This TCR beta chain appears in the sequencing data of a study of Ad26.COV2.S vaccination and SARS-CoV-2 variants. This clone showed up just a few times. V lost 3 bases and J 0 bases, leaving 18 bases between the germline ends. The CDR3 sequence is 18 residues long. Germline assignment: CDR1 LNHNV and CDR2 YYDKDF (reference sequence). Produced via immunoSEQ multiplex PCR; TCRdb's table is partial and in-frame only. In the table there are 380,000 or so clones, 83% of which are singletons. Stated treatment: approximately 18 received Ad26.COV2.S at low or high dose, single or two shots; roughly five received placebo; per-sample allocation not given. Samples came from day 63 after the first vaccine or placebo injection.

The V gene is TRBV15, the J gene TRBJ2-1, with D perhaps matching TRBD1 or TRBD2 (5 bases each). This receptor was taken from a person between 18 and 59 years old who received the Ad26.COV2.S COVID-19 vaccine or a placebo. Sequenced material: peripheral blood, taken in a trial of Ad26.COV2.S vaccine versus placebo. The CDR3 DNA sequence: TGTGCCACCAGCAGGCGCCCCCGGGGCTACCTCTCCTACAATGAGCAGTTCTTC. Protein: CATSRRPRGYLSYNEQFF.